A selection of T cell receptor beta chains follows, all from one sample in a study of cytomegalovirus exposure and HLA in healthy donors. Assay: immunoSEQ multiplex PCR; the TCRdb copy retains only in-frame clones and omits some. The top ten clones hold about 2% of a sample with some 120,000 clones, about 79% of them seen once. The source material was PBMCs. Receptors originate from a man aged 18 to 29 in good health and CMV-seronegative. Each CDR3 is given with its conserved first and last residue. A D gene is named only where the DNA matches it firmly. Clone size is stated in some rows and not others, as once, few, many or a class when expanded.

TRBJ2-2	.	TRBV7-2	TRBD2	CASSPWTSGNTGELFF	TGTGCCAGCAGCCCCTGGACTAGCGGTAACACCGGGGAGCTGTTTTTT
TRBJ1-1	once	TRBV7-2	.	CASSLRGFGEAFF	TGTGCCAGCAGCTTAAGAGGGTTTGGTGAAGCTTTCTTT
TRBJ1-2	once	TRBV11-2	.	CASSSLTGDYGYTF	TGTGCCAGCAGCTCTTTGACCGGGGACTATGGCTACACCTTC
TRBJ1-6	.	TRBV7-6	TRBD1	CASSLDRDSYNSPLHF	TGTGCCAGCAGCCTGGACAGGGACTCCTATAATTCACCCCTCCACTTT
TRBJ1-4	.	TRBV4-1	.	CASSRLRGLWEKLFF	TGCGCCAGCAGCCGCCTAAGGGGGTTGTGGGAAAAACTGTTTTTT
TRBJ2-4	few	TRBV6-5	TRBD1	CASSSQGAAKNIQYF	TGTGCCAGCAGTTCACAGGGGGCGGCTAAAAACATTCAGTACTTC
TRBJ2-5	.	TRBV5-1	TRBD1	CASSQKIPGQGNKETQYF	TGCGCCAGCAGCCAAAAAATTCCGGGACAGGGGAATAAAGAGACCCAGTACTTC
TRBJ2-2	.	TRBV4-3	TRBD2	CASSPLGEGGPDTGELFF	TGCGCCAGCAGCCCCCTAGGGGAGGGAGGGCCGGACACCGGGGAGCTGTTTTTT
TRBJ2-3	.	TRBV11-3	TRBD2	CASSQRSGGTQYF	TGTGCCAGCAGCCAACGAAGCGGGGGAACGCAGTATTTT
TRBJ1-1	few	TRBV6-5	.	CASSYSKGGWTEAFF	TGTGCCAGCAGTTACTCGAAGGGAGGATGGACTGAAGCTTTCTTT
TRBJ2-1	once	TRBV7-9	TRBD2	CASSLGRLAGDNEQFF	TGTGCCAGCAGCTTAGGCAGGCTAGCGGGGGACAATGAGCAGTTCTTC
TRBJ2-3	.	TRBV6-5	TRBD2	CASKLDERGTQYF	TGTGCCAGCAAGCTAGACGAGCGGGGTACGCAGTATTTT
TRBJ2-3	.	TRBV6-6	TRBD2	CASSLPSGSSNTQYF	TGTGCCAGCAGCCTACCTAGCGGGAGCTCGAATACGCAGTATTTT
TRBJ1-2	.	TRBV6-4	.	CASSDSESQTLNYGYTF	TGTGCCAGCAGTGACTCGGAGAGCCAGACCTTGAACTATGGCTACACCTTC